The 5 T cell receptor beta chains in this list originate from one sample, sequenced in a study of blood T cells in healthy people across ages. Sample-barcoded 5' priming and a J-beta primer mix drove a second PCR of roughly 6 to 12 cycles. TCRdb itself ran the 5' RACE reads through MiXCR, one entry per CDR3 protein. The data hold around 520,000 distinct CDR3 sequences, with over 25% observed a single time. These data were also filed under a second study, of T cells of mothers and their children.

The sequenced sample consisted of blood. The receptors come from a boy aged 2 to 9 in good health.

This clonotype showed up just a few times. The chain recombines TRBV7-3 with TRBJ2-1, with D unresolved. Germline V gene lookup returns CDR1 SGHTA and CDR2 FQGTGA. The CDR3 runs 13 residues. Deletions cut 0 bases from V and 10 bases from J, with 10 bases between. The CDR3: CASSLTPWLEQFF. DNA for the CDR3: TGTGCCAGCAGCTTAACCCCGTGGCTGGAGCAGTTCTTC.

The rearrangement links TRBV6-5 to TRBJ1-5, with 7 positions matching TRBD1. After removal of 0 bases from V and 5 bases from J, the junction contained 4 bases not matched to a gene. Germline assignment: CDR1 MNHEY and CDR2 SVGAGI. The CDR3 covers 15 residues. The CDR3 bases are TGTGCCAGCAGTTACTCATACAGGGGTGATCAGCCCCAGCATTTT. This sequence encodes CASSYSYRGDQPQHF.

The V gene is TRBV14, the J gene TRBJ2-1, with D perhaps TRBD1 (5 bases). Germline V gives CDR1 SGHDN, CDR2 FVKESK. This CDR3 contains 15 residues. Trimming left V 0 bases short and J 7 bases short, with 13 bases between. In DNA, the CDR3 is TGTGCCAGCAGCCAAGAGGCAGGGTGGACGAATGAGCAGTTCTTC. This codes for CASSQEAGWTNEQFF. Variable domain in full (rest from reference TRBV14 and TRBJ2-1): EAGVTQFPSHSVIEKGQTVTLRCDPISGHDNLYWYRRVMGKEIKFLLHFVKESKQDESGMPNNRFLAERTGGTYSTLKVQPAELEDSGVYFCASSQEAGWTNEQFFGPGTRLTVL.

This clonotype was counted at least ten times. The CDR3 DNA is TGTGCCAGCAGTTACGGTCAGGGAGGTCAGCCCCAGCATTTT. Protein: CASSYGQGGQPQHF. The chain uses TRBV6-6 and TRBJ1-5, with a weak D call TRBD1 (5 bases). V was trimmed by 2 bases and J by 6 bases, leaving 11 bases between them. Germline V lookup: CDR1 MNHNY, CDR2 SVGAGI (reference sequence). There are 14 residues in the CDR3.

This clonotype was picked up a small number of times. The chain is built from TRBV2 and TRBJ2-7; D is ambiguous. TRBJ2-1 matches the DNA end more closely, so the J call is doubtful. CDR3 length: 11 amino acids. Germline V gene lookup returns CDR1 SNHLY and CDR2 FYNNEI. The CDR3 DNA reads TGTGCCAGCAGTGAAGAGAGCTCACAGTTCTTC. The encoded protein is CASSEESSQFF.